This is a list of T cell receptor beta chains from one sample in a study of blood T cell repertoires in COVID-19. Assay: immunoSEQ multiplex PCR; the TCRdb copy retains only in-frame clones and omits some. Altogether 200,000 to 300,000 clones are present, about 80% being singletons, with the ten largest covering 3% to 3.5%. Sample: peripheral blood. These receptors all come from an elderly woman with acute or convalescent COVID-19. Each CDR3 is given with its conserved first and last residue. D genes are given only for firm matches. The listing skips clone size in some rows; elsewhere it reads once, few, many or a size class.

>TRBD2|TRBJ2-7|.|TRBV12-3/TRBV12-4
CASSLGGNYEQYF
TGTGCCAGCAGCCTCGGGGGGAACTACGAGCAGTACTTC
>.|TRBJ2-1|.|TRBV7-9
CASSPPDYLYNEQFF
TGTGCCAGCAGCCCCCCGGACTACCTCTACAATGAGCAGTTCTTC
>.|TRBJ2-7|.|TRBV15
CATSRDLVNSYEQYF
TGTGCCACCAGCAGAGATCTAGTGAACTCCTACGAGCAGTACTTC
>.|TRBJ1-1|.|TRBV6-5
CASSYSRQFTEAFF
TGTGCCAGCAGTTACTCGCGACAGTTCACTGAAGCTTTCTTT
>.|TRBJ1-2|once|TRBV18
CASSPQGGSYGYTF
TGTGCCAGCTCACCTCAGGGAGGGAGCTATGGCTACACCTTC
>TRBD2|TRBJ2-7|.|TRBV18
CASSPGTSAYEQYF
TGTGCCAGCTCTCCCGGGACTAGCGCCTACGAGCAGTACTTC
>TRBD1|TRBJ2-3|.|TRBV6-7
CASSGPGETGGASLYADTQYF
TGTGCCAGCAGCGGACCAGGGGAGACAGGGGGCGCAAGTCTTTATGCAGATACGCAGTATTTT
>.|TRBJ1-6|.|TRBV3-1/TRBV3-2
CASSQGRGGYSPLHF
TGTGCCAGCAGCCAAGGAAGGGGCGGATATTCACCCCTCCACTTT
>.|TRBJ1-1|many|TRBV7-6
CASSLASSGSNTEAFF
TGTGCCAGCAGCTTAGCGTCATCAGGGTCGAACACTGAAGCTTTCTTT
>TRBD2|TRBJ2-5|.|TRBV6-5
CASSGRALETQYF
TGTGCCAGCAGCGGGAGGGCCTTAGAGACCCAGTACTTC
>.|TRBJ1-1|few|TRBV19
CASTWSRDTEAFF
TGTGCCAGTACCTGGTCTCGGGACACTGAAGCTTTCTTT
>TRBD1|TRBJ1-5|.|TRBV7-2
CASSSTGVGNQPQHF
TGTGCCAGCAGCTCCACAGGGGTAGGAAATCAGCCCCAGCATTTT
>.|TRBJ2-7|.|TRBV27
CASSLGPRGLREQYF
TGTGCCAGCAGTTTAGGTCCGAGAGGGCTTCGAGAGCAGTACTTC
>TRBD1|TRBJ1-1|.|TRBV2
CASSSWTGSTEAFF
TGTGCCAGCAGTTCCTGGACAGGGAGCACTGAAGCTTTCTTT
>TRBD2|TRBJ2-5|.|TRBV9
CASSLTSGGAAAETQYF
TGTGCCAGCAGCCTCACTAGCGGGGGGGCGGCGGCAGAGACCCAGTACTTC
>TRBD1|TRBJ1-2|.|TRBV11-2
CASRYTGGAGYTF
TGTGCCAGCAGATATACAGGGGGCGCGGGCTACACCTTC
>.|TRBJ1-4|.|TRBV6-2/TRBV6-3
CASSYRTENEKLFF
TGTGCCAGCAGTTATCGGACAGAAAATGAAAAACTGTTTTTT
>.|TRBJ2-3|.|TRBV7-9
CASSTGTAHTDTQYF
TGTGCCAGCAGCACCGGAACAGCACACACAGATACGCAGTATTTT
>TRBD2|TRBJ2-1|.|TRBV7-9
CASSFGTRLAEHNEQFF
TGTGCCAGCAGCTTTGGCACCCGACTAGCGGAGCACAATGAGCAGTTCTTC
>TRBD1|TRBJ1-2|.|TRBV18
CASSLRSTTGQNYGYTF
TGTGCCAGCTCACTACGAAGCACCACGGGACAGAACTATGGCTACACCTTC
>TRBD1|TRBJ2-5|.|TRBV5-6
CASSLQQGLGTQYF
TGTGCCAGCAGCTTGCAACAGGGGCTAGGGACCCAGTACTTC
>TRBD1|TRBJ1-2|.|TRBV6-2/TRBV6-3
CASSWGTGDGYTF
TGTGCCAGCAGTTGGGGGACAGGGGATGGCTACACCTTC
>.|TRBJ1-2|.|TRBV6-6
CASKRTAGDDYGYTF
TGTGCCAGCAAACGGACCGCAGGGGATGACTATGGCTACACCTTC
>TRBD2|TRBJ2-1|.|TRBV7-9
CASNLAGVHNEQFF
TGTGCCAGCAACCTAGCGGGAGTTCACAATGAGCAGTTCTTC